This T cell receptor beta chain originates from a study of blood T cell repertoires in COVID-19. Overall study context: From the United States, Italy and Spain came samples of acute and convalescent COVID-19. Nucleic acid was either cDNA or gDNA, and it came from T cells, B-cell-depleted T cells, or PBMCs.

Per germline, CDR1 DFQATT and CDR2 SNEGSKA (reference sequence). This CDR3 region has 13 residues. J was trimmed by 7 bases and V by 3 bases; bases with no gene match: 5. Per the authors' pipeline: Reference gene primer amplification yielded estimated nucleated cell counts. TCRdb keeps only in-frame clones here, not all; method: immunoSEQ multiplex PCR. That table is the source of V, J and clone size, and D and trimming were worked out from the DNA. The data show tens of thousands of clones, around 76% seen once. This chain uses TRBV20-1 with TRBJ2-2; 7 bases align to TRBD1. Sequencing was performed on peripheral blood. This TCR derives from a man in his 70s with active or convalescent COVID-19. Written as DNA, the CDR3 is TGCAGTGCTAGTAAGGGGGCCGGCGGGGAGCTGTTTTTT. It specifies CSASKGAGGELFF.